This TCR beta chain was identified in a study of T cells after yellow fever vaccination. The CDR3 covers 16 residues. The V gene's germline CDR1 is SGHRS and CDR2 YFSETQ. The V gene end was trimmed by 4 bases and the J gene end by 2 bases; junction bases not matched to a gene: 10. This clonotype was counted between two and nine times. One entry per CDR3 protein, called by TCRdb with MiXCR from the 5' RACE reads. Counted here are 250,000 to 350,000 distinct CDR3 sequences, 6.8% occurring once; the ten biggest clones make up roughly 19%. V usage is TRBV5-1 and J usage is TRBJ2-5; TRBD2 aligns across 8 bases. Specimen: PBMCs, collected approximately 40 days after the first yellow fever vaccination. This sequence originates from a man younger than 30 who received the YFV17D yellow fever vaccine. CDR3 DNA sequence: TGCGCCAGCAGCCTCCTGGCCAGCGGGGGACAAGAGACCCAGTACTTC. Translating gives CASSLLASGGQETQYF.